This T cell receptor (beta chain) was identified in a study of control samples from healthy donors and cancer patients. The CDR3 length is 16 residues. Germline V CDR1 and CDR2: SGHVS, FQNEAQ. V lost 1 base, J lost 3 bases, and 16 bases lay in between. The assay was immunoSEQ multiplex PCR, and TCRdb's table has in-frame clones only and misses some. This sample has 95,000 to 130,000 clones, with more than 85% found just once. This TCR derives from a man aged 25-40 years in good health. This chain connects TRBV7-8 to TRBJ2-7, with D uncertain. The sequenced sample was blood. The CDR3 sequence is CASSLVWQLFLYEQYF. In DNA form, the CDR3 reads TGTGCCAGCAGCTTAGTATGGCAGCTTTTTCTCTACGAGCAGTACTTC.